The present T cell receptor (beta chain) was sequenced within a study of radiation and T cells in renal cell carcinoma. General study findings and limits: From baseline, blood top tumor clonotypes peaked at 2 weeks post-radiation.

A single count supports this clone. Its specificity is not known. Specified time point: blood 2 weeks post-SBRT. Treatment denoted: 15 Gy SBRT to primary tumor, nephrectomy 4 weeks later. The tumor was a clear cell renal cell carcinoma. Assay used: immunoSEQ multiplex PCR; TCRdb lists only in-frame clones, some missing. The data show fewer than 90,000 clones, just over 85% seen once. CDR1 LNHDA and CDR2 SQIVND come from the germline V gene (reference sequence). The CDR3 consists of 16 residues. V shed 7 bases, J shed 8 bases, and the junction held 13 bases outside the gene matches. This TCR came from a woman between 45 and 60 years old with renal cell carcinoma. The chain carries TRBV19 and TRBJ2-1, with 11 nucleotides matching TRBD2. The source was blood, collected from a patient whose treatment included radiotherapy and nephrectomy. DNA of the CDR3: TGTGCCAGTACCATGGCTAGCGGGAGGACGAGCGATGAGCAGTTCTTC. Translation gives CASTMASGRTSDEQFF.